The source of this TCR beta chain is a study of radiotherapy plus CTLA-4 blockade in lung cancer. V lost 4 bases to trimming and J lost 8 bases; unmatched junction nucleotides: 10. The germline CDR1 and CDR2 sequences are SGHVS and FQNEAQ. The CDR3 sequence is 14 residues long. Details on this clone: No antigen is known for it.

Overall study findings and caveats: Strongest reported response predictors: early blood clone changes and post-radiation interferon-beta. Tumor-derived TCR clones expanded in blood after radiotherapy plus ipilimumab.

Data came from immunoSEQ multiplex PCR; TCRdb stores just in-frame clones and leaves some out. The top ten clones hold over 20% of a sample with fewer than 100,000 clones, roughly 79% of them seen once. The sequencing used peripheral blood, collected from a patient treated with radiotherapy plus ipilimumab. This chain connects TRBV7-8 to TRBJ1-2, with 7 bases that match TRBD1. This TCR was recovered from a human donor with non-small cell lung cancer whose response to radiotherapy plus ipilimumab could not be evaluated. Some clones in this sample may be carry-over from other donors' samples. The CDR3 sequence is CASSSPPGQSGYTF. The CDR3 DNA sequence: TGTGCCAGCAGCTCTCCCCCGGGACAGTCAGGCTACACCTTC.